Following are 7 T cell receptor beta chains from one sample sequenced in a study of blood T cell repertoires in COVID-19. The data were produced by immunoSEQ multiplex PCR, yet TCRdb's version contains in-frame clones alone and is incomplete. The data hold around 150,000 clones, with around 88% observed a single time. The sample comprised peripheral blood. All receptors derive from a human donor in a cohort sampled during active COVID-19.

The count of this clone is one. DNA of the CDR3: TGTGCCAAGGATCGGACTAGTAGTCAAGAGACCCAGTACTTC. Protein sequence: CAKDRTSSQETQYF. This rearrangement joins TRBV3-1 (or the pseudogene TRBV3-2) to TRBJ2-5; 7 bases are a match to TRBD2. Germline V lookup: CDR1 LGHDT, CDR2 YNNKEL (reference sequence). The V and J ends lost 10 bases and 2 bases, in that order; junction bases with no gene match: 10. The CDR3 is made up of 14 amino acids.

The rearrangement joins TRBV5-1 to TRBJ2-5; perhaps TRBD2 as D (7 bases). The CDR3 contains 16 residues. Germline V gene data show CDR1 as SGHRS and CDR2 as YFSETQ. The V gene lost 0 bases and the J gene lost 5 bases, with 17 bases spanning the gap. The CDR3 nucleotides are TGCGCCAGCAGCTTGGTAGGGGGAGGGCAATCCGAGACCCAGTACTTC. Protein: CASSLVGGGQSETQYF.

The chain employs TRBV7-8 and TRBJ2-2; 9 positions match TRBD1. From germline, CDR1 is SGHVS and CDR2 FQNEAQ. This CDR3 is 16 amino acids long. J was trimmed by 1 base and V by 6 bases; bases with no gene match: 6. The CDR3 region is CASRLRTGVNTGELFF. The CDR3 nucleotides read TGTGCCAGCAGGCTACGGACAGGGGTGAACACCGGGGAGCTGTTTTTT.

The V gene is TRBV28, the J gene TRBJ2-1; the match to TRBD2 covers 8 bases. J gave up 6 bases and V 1 base, and 8 bases lay outside the gene matches. The CDR3 consists of 16 residues. Germline V CDR1 and CDR2: MDHEN, SYDVKM. CDR3 coding DNA: TGTGCCAGCAGTTTATCGGGGGGGGGCCGAAGCAATGAGCAGTTCTTC. Protein: CASSLSGGGRSNEQFF.

The V gene is TRBV30, the J gene TRBJ2-3, with 10 bases identical to TRBD1. Trimming cost V 5 bases and J 2 bases; bases outside gene matches: 4. The CDR3 is 14 residues long. Germline V lookup: CDR1 GTSNPN, CDR2 SVGIG (reference sequence). The chain's CDR3 is CAWDRGRNTDTQYF. CDR3 DNA: TGTGCCTGGGACAGGGGGCGCAACACAGATACGCAGTATTTT.

By share of the sample, this clone is medium-sized. This CDR3 is also generated by other DNA sequences in the sample. The chain joins TRBV3-1 (or the pseudogene TRBV3-2) to TRBJ1-2; possible D gene TRBD1, 6 bases. V gave up 3 bases and J gave up 1 base, with 9 bases separating them. The germline V gene encodes CDR1 LGHDT and CDR2 YNNKEL (reference sequence). The CDR3 is made up of 14 amino acids. The CDR3 loop reads CASSQAGVNYGYTF. The CDR3 nucleotides are TGTGCCAGCAGCCAGGCAGGGGTTAACTATGGCTACACCTTC.

The chain is built from TRBV3-1 (or the pseudogene TRBV3-2) and TRBJ2-3, with 8 positions matching TRBD1. Germline V gives CDR1 LGHDT, CDR2 YNNKEL (reference sequence). The CDR3 contains 15 residues. With 4 bases clipped from V and 1 base from J, the junction kept 4 bases outside the gene matches. The chain's CDR3 is CASSLGQGGTDTQYF. CDR3 bases: TGTGCCAGCAGCCTCGGACAGGGAGGCACAGATACGCAGTATTTT.